A few counts support the clone carrying this T cell receptor (beta chain). Its antigen is currently unknown. The CDR3 has 15 residues. Trimming removed 5 bases from V and 7 bases from J; junction bases left unmatched: 14. The germline V gene has CDR1 MDHEN and CDR2 SYDVKM. Profiling relied on immunoSEQ multiplex PCR, and the TCRdb table lists in-frame clones only, not all of them. The repertoire has fewer than 8,500 clones, 91% of them found once; the top ten carry 40% to 50%. This record comes from a study of STAT3 mutations in large granular lymphocyte leukemia. Whole-study findings and limits: TCR clonotype switching after therapy occurred in about 35% of the 18 patients. Sampling intervals varied between patients and samples. Every T-LGLL patient had at least one immunodominant TCRbeta clonotype.

This chain uses TRBV28 with TRBJ2-7; 7 nucleotides align to TRBD1. The receptor was derived from a man aged 50 or older with T-cell large granular lymphocyte leukemia. Some clones in this sample may be carry-over from other donors' samples. Sample: peripheral blood mononuclear cells. The CDR3 nucleotides are TGTGCCAGCAGTACCGAGTTGGACAGGCATGGGGAGCAGTACTTC. This encodes CASSTELDRHGEQYF.